The T cell receptor (beta chain) described here comes from a study of ipilimumab plus nivolumab after autologous stem cell transplantation. Study context: The myeloma group: high-risk transplant-naive, or relapse within 3 years after first autologous transplant.

Patients got ipilimumab 1 mg/kg beginning 14 to 28 days post-transplant. The repertoire was sequenced with immunoSEQ multiplex PCR; TCRdb's copy has only in-frame clones and lacks some. The table includes more than 4,000 clones, around four fifths detected once. The sequences come from PBMCs, collected in a trial of ipilimumab plus nivolumab as post-transplant consolidation. This TCR was sampled from a male donor with multiple myeloma.

CDR3 bases: TGTGCCAGCAGGCCCGGGGGGCTTCAGAACACTGAAGCTTTCTTT. Its translation: CASRPGGLQNTEAFF. V and J are TRBV11-2 and TRBJ1-1; D possibly corresponds to TRBD1 (6 bases). This CDR3 comprises 15 residues. Germline V gene lookup returns CDR1 SGHAT and CDR2 FQNNGV. V gave up 6 bases and J gave up 1 base, with 15 bases separating them.